The clone carrying this T cell receptor (beta chain) has just one count. Antigen: not known. Sequencing used immunoSEQ multiplex PCR; TCRdb keeps in-frame clones, though not all of them. The table has tens of thousands of clones, about 93% seen once. This entry is derived from a study of human versus mouse CDR3 diversity and MHC coevolution. The V and J ends lost 5 bases and 3 bases respectively, with 4 bases between them. Germline V gives CDR1 LNHDA, CDR2 SQIVND (reference sequence). The CDR3 loop spans 11 amino acids. General study results and limits: In humans, T-cell selection involved five to seven MHC II alleles. Compared with mice, human CDR3s carried more deletions and insertions on average.

Material: naive CD4+ T cells from blood. As to subset: CD45RO-negative CD62L-positive naive CD4 T cells. The J gene is TRBJ1-1, the V gene TRBV19; D is uncertain. This TCR derives from a person aged 60 to 70 in good health. CDR3 in amino acids: CASSSYTEAFF. The DNA of the CDR3 is TGTGCCAGTAGTTCGTACACTGAAGCTTTCTTT.